This is a list of T cell receptor beta chains from one sample in a study of blood T cell repertoires in COVID-19. The repertoire was sequenced with immunoSEQ multiplex PCR; TCRdb's copy has only in-frame clones and lacks some. The sample consists of almost 200,000 clones, around four fifths of them appearing once. The source material was peripheral blood. The receptors shown here come from a man aged 55-75 years with COVID-19, enrolled during active disease. Both conserved end residues are part of each CDR3. The D gene is left open where the match is weak.

D: NA; J: TRBJ1-2; V: TRBV2; CDR3: CASSESRPNYGYTF
D: NA; J: TRBJ2-5; V: TRBV24-1; CDR3: CATSEGGLRETQYF
D: NA; J: TRBJ1-2; V: TRBV7-2; CDR3: CASSLTTVTNYGYTF
D: TRBD1; J: TRBJ1-1; V: TRBV7-2; CDR3: CASSPQGPSNTEAFF
D: NA; J: TRBJ1-2; V: TRBV4-1; CDR3: CASSQDIRGNYGYTF
D: TRBD2; J: TRBJ2-2; V: TRBV20-1; CDR3: CSASLAENTGELFF
D: NA; J: TRBJ2-5; V: TRBV15; CDR3: CATSRDHITVETQYF
D: NA; J: TRBJ2-6; V: TRBV14; CDR3: CASSQAPGGNGANVLTF
D: NA; J: TRBJ1-3; V: TRBV28; CDR3: CASSFLGARNTIYF
D: NA; J: TRBJ2-4; V: TRBV5-6; CDR3: CASSPGGPVPGNIQYF
D: TRBD1; J: TRBJ2-3; V: TRBV7-3; CDR3: CASSLDREPDTQYF
D: NA; J: TRBJ1-1; V: TRBV6-5; CDR3: CASSYKIGQTNTEAFF
D: TRBD2; J: TRBJ2-4; V: TRBV30; CDR3: CAWSVRGGLNIQYF
D: TRBD1; J: TRBJ2-1; V: TRBV11-2; CDR3: CASSFRDSSYNEQFF
D: NA; J: TRBJ1-1; V: TRBV6-5; CDR3: CASSLGSLAEAFF
D: NA; J: TRBJ2-2; V: TRBV6-6; CDR3: CASSYYRGRAGELFF
D: NA; J: TRBJ1-1; V: TRBV7-9; CDR3: CASSLVDRSSEAFF
D: TRBD1; J: TRBJ1-2; V: TRBV5-6; CDR3: CASSSDRGFYGYTF
D: NA; J: TRBJ1-5; V: TRBV7-9; CDR3: CASSWGGDQPQHF
D: TRBD1; J: TRBJ1-2; V: TRBV24-1; CDR3: CATSDPQGARAGYTF
D: TRBD1; J: TRBJ2-5; V: TRBV18; CDR3: CASSSQTGGRETQYF
D: TRBD1; J: TRBJ2-7; V: TRBV7-8; CDR3: CASSKTGGALSEQYF
D: NA; J: TRBJ2-1; V: TRBV5-1; CDR3: CASSLATGLNEQFF
D: TRBD1; J: TRBJ1-2; V: TRBV27; CDR3: CASGRQGMDGYTF
D: TRBD1; J: TRBJ2-7; V: TRBV6-2/TRBV6-3; CDR3: CASSYSRDREQYF
D: TRBD1; J: TRBJ2-2; V: TRBV7-6; CDR3: CASSYAGTGGTGELFF
D: NA; J: TRBJ1-4; V: TRBV15; CDR3: CATSRDGGANEKLFF
D: TRBD2; J: TRBJ2-1; V: TRBV30; CDR3: CAWSVPWRIAGGRPGGNEQFF
D: TRBD2; J: TRBJ2-7; V: TRBV7-2; CDR3: CASSSPGGGGEQYF
D: NA; J: TRBJ1-1; V: TRBV7-2; CDR3: CASSLRGLGTEAFF
D: NA; J: TRBJ1-2; V: TRBV15; CDR3: CATSREAAPGYTF
D: NA; J: TRBJ2-1; V: TRBV7-9; CDR3: CASSLASANEQFF
D: NA; J: TRBJ2-1; V: TRBV7-2; CDR3: CASSLNSGGDEQFF
D: NA; J: TRBJ2-1; V: TRBV19; CDR3: CASSIGDSILGNEQFF
D: NA; J: TRBJ1-5; V: TRBV7-5; CDR3: CARSLGRGSGNQPQHF
D: TRBD1; J: TRBJ2-7; V: TRBV27; CDR3: CASRGQGWSYEQYF
D: TRBD1; J: TRBJ2-2; V: TRBV6-2/TRBV6-3; CDR3: CASSSRNLDRAYAGELFF
D: NA; J: TRBJ1-5; V: TRBV30; CDR3: CAWSPTGSNQPQHF
D: TRBD2; J: TRBJ2-1; V: TRBV9; CDR3: CASSPRSGSYNEQFF
D: NA; J: TRBJ2-5; V: TRBV14; CDR3: CASSQVAEWETQYF
D: TRBD1; J: TRBJ1-1; V: TRBV10-3; CDR3: CAIRTGGAMNTEAFF
D: TRBD1; J: TRBJ1-1; V: TRBV7-2; CDR3: CASSPAGQGREAFF
D: TRBD1; J: TRBJ1-1; V: TRBV6-1; CDR3: CASSKDRVVNTEAFF
D: NA; J: TRBJ2-1; V: TRBV5-5; CDR3: CASSLSRVPSDEQFF
D: NA; J: TRBJ2-5; V: TRBV30; CDR3: CAWSRDPGTQYF